This note documents a single T cell receptor (beta chain) sequence. What it binds is not known. Overlapping HIV-1 Gag 15-mer peptides at approximately 1 ug per peptide per mL were used. Sorting of responding CD4+ T cells relied on upregulated CD40 ligand together with CD69. This specimen comes from a study of persistence of HIV-infected CD4 T cells. The libraries were made with immunoSEQ version 4 in survey mode. Profiling relied on immunoSEQ multiplex PCR, and the TCRdb table lists in-frame clones only, not all of them. Of 24,000 or so clones detected, approximately 79% appear once; the ten largest clones hold less than 2%. The ends were cut back, 8 bases at V and 4 bases at J, with 11 bases in the middle. There are 13 residues in the CDR3. The germline gives CDR1 LGHDT, CDR2 YNNKEL (reference sequence).

The TCR was taken from an adult man with HIV who was CMV-seropositive. This chain joins TRBV3-1 (or the pseudogene TRBV3-2) and TRBJ2-2; D is unresolved. The sequencing used CD4+ T cells sorted from PBMCs after approximately 19-hour stimulation, collected from a patient who received antiretroviral therapy. Here the CDR3 DNA reads TGTGCCAGCGGCCGTGAAGGCACCGGGGAGCTGTTTTTT. It encodes CASGREGTGELFF.